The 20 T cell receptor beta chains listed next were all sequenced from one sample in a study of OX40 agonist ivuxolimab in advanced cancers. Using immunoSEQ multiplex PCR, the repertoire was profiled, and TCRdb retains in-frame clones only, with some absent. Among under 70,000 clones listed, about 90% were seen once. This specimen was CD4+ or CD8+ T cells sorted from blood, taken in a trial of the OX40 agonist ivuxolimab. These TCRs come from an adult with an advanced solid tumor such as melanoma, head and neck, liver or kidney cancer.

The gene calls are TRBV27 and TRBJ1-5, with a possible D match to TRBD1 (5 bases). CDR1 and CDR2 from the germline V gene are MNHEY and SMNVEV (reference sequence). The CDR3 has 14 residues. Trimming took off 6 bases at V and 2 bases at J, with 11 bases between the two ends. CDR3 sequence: CASRLRGGNQPQHF. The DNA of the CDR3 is TGTGCCAGCAGGCTACGAGGGGGCAATCAGCCCCAGCATTTT.

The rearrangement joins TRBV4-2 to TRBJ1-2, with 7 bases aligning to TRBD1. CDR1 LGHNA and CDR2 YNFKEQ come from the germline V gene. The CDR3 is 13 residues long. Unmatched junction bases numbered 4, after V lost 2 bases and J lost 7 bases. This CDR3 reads CASSQTGEGGYTF. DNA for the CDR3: TGTGCCAGCAGCCAAACAGGGGAGGGTGGCTACACCTTC.

The chain's CDR3 is CASSAEQRGVPDTQYF. The CDR3 DNA reads TGTGCCAGCAGCGCCGAACAGCGAGGGGTGCCAGATACGCAGTATTTT. This chain joins TRBV9 and TRBJ2-3; either TRBD1 or TRBD2 may fit D (5 bases each). Germline CDR1 SGDLS, CDR2 YYNGEE. CDR3 length: 16 amino acids. The V and J ends lost 3 bases and 4 bases respectively, with 18 bases between them.

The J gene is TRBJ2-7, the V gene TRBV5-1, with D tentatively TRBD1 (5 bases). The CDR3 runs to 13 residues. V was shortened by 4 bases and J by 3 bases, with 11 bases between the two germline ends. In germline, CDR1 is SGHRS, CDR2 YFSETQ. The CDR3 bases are TGCGCCAGCAGCCTAGGACACTACTACGAGCAGTACTTC. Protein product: CASSLGHYYEQYF. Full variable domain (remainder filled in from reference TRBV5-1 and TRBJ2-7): KAGVTQTPRYLIKTRGQQVTLSCSPISGHRSVSWYQQTPGQGLQFLFEYFSETQRNKGNFPGRFSGRQFSNSRSEMNVSTLELGDSALYLCASSLGHYYEQYFGPGTRLTVT.

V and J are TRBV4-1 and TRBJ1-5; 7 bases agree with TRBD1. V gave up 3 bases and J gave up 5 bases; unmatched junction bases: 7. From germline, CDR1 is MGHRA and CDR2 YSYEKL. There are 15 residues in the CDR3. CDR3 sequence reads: CASSHRQGADQPQHF. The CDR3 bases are TGCGCCAGCAGCCACAGACAGGGTGCGGATCAGCCCCAGCATTTT.

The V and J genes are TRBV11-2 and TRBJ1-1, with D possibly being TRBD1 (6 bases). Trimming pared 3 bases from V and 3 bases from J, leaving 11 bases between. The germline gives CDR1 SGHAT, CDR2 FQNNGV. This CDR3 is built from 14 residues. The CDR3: CASSLIQGYTEAFF. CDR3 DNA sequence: TGTGCCAGCAGCTTGATACAGGGATACACTGAAGCTTTCTTT.

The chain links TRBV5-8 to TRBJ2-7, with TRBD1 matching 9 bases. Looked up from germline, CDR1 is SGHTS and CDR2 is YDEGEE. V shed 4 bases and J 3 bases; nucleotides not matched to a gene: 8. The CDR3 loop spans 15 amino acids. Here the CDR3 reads CASSAAGTGIYEQYF. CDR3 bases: TGTGCCAGCAGCGCGGCCGGGACAGGGATCTACGAGCAGTACTTC.

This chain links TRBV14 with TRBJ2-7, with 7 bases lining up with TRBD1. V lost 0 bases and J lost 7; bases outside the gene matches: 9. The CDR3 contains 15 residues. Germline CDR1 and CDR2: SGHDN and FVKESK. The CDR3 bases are TGTGCCAGCAGCCAAGAGAGGGCCCCAGGGGGTGAGCAGTACTTC. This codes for CASSQERAPGGEQYF.

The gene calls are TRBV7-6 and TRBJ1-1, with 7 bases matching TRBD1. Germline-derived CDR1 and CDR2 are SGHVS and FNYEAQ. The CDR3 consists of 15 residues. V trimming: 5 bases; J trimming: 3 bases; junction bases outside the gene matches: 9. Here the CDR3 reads CASSGGGDSHTEAFF. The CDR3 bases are TGTGCCAGCAGCGGTGGCGGGGACAGCCACACTGAAGCTTTCTTT.

DNA for the CDR3: TGTGCCATCAGTGAGTCGATTCTGACAGGGGGAATTAGTGAGCAGTTCTTC. It specifies CAISESILTGGISEQFF. This rearrangement joins TRBV10-3 to TRBJ2-1; 9 bases align to TRBD1. The ends lost 0 bases at V and 9 bases at J; junction bases unmatched: 12. The CDR3 contains 17 residues. Germline lookup yields CDR1 ENHRY and CDR2 SYGVKD.

CDR3 sequence: CASSFLIRNPTEAFF. The CDR3 nucleotides are TGTGCCAGCAGTTTTCTTATCAGAAACCCCACTGAAGCTTTCTTT. This chain links TRBV28 with TRBJ1-1, with D unclear. The CDR3 has 15 residues. CDR1 MDHEN and CDR2 SYDVKM come from the germline V gene. The V gene lost 3 bases and the J gene lost 4 bases, with 15 bases spanning the gap.

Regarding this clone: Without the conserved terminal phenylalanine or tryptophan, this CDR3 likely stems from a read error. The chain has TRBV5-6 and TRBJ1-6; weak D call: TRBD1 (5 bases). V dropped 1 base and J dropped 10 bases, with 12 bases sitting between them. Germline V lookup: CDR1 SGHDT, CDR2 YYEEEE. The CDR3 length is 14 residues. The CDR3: CASSLWLGGSPLHL. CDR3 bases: TGTGCCAGCAGCTTGTGGCTCGGGGGGTCACCCCTCCACCTT.

DNA for the CDR3: TGTGCCAGTAGTATAGTGAACACCGGGGAGCTGTTTTTT. It is translated as CASSIVNTGELFF. This chain links TRBV19 with TRBJ2-2; D remains ambiguous. CDR3 length equals 13 residues. Between the trimmed V and J ends, which lost 1 base and 1 base, there was a span of 1 base. Germline V CDR1 and CDR2: LNHDA, SQIVND (reference sequence). Combining the CDR3 with reference TRBV19 and TRBJ2-2 gives the whole variable domain DGGITQSPKYLFRKEGQNVTLSCEQNLNHDAMYWYRQDPGQGLRLIYYSQIVNDFQKGDIAEGYSVSREKKESFPLTVTSAQKNPTAFYLCASSIVNTGELFFGEGSRLTVL.

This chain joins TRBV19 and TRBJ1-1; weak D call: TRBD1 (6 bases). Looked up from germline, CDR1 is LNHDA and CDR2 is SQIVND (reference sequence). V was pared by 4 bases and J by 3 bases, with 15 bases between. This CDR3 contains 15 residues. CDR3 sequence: CASSSRTDDHTEAFF. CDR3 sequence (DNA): TGTGCCAGTAGTAGCAGGACAGACGATCACACTGAAGCTTTCTTT.

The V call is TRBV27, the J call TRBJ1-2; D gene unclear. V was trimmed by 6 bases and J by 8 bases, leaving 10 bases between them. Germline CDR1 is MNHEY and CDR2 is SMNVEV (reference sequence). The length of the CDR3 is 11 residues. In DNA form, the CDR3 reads TGTGCCAGCAGGGCCCCCAGCGGCTACACCTTC. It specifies CASRAPSGYTF.

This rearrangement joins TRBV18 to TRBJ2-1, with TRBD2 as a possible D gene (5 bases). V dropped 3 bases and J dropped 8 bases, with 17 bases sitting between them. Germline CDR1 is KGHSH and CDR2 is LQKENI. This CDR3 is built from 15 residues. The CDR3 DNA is TGTGCCAGCTCACCTGTGGGGTCGCGGGTCGATGAGCAGTTCTTC. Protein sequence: CASSPVGSRVDEQFF.

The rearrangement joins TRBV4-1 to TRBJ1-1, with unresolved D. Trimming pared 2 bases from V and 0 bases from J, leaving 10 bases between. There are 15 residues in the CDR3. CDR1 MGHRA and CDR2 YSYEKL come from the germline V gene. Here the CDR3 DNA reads TGCGCCAGCAGCCAAACGTCAAAAATGAACACTGAAGCTTTCTTT. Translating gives CASSQTSKMNTEAFF.

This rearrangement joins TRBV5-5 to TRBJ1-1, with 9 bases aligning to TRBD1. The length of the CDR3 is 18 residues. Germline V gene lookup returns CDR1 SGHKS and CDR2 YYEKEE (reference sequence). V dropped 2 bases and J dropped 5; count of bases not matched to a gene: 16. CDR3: CASSFWGPDRGKRTEAFF. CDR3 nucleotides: TGTGCCAGCAGCTTTTGGGGGCCGGACAGGGGTAAGAGAACTGAAGCTTTCTTT. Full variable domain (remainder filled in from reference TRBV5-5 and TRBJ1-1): DAGVTQSPTHLIKTRGQQVTLRCSPISGHKSVSWYQQVLGQGPQFIFQYYEKEERGRGNFPDRFSARQFPNYSSELNVNALLLGDSALYLCASSFWGPDRGKRTEAFFGQGTRLTVV.

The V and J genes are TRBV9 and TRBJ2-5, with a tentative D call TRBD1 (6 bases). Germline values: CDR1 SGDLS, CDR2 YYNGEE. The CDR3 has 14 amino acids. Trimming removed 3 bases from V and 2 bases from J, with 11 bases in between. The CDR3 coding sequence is TGTGCCAGCAGCGAAGGGGACAATCAAGAGACCCAGTACTTC. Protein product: CASSEGDNQETQYF.

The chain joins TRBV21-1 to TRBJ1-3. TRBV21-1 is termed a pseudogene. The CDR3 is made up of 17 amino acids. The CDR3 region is CASSCRGQISSGNTIYF. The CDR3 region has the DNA TGTGCCAGCAGCTGCCGCGGGCAGATAAGCTCTGGAAACACCATATATTTT.